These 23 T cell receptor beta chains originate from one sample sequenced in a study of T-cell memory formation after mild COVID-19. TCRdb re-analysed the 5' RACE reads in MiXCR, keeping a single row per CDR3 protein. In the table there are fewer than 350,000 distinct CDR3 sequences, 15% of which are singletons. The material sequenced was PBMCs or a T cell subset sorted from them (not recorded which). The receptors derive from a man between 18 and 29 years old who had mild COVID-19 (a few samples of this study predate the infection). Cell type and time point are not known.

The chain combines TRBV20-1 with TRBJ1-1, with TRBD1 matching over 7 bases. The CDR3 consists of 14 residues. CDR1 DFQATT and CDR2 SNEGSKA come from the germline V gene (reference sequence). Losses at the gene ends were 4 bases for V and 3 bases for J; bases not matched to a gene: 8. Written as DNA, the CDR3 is TGCAGTGCTAAAGAGGGGGCAGCGTACACTGAAGCTTTCTTT. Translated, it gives CSAKEGAAYTEAFF.

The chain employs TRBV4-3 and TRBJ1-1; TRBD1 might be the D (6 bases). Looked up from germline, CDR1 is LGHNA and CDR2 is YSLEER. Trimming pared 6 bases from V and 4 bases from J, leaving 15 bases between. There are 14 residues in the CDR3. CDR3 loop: CASRPQGFSTEAFF. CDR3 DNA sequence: TGCGCCAGCAGACCACAGGGTTTTAGCACTGAAGCTTTCTTT.

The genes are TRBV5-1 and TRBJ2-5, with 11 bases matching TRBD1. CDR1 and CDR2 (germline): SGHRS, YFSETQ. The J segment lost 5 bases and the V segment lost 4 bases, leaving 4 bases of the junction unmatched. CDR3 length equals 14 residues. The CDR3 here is CASSPDRGLETQYF. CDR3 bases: TGCGCCAGCAGCCCGGACAGGGGGCTGGAGACCCAGTACTTC.

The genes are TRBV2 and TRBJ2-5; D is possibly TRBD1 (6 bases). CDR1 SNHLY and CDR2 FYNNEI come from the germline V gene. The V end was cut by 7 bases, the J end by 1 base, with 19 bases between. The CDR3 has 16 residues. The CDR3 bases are TGTGCCAGCATTCGATACAGGGAGTCAGGCCAAGAGACCCAGTACTTC. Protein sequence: CASIRYRESGQETQYF.

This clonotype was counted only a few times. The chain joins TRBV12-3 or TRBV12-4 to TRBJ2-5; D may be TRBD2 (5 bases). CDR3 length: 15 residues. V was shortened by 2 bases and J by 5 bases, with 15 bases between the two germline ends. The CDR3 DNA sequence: TGTGCCAGCAGTTTACTGGTCGGGGTAGGGGAGACCCAGTACTTC. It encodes CASSLLVGVGETQYF.

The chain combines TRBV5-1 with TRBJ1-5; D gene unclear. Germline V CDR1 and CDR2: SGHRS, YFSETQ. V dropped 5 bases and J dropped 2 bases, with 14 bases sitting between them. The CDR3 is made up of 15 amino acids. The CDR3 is CASSPGDLGNQPQHF. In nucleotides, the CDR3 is TGCGCCAGCAGTCCTGGTGATTTGGGCAATCAGCCCCAGCATTTT.

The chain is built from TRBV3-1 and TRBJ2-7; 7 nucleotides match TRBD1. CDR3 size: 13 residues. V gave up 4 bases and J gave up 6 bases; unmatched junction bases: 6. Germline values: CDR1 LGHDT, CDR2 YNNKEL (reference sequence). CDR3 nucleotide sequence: TGTGCCAGCAGCCTAACAGGGGACGGCGAGCAGTACGTC. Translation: CASSLTGDGEQYV.

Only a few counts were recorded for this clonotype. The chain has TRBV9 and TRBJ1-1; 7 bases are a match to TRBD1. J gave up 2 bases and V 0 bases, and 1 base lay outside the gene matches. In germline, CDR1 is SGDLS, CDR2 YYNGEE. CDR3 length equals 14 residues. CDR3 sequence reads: CASSVGQGNTEAFF. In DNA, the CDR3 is TGTGCCAGCAGCGTAGGACAGGGAAACACTGAAGCTTTCTTT.

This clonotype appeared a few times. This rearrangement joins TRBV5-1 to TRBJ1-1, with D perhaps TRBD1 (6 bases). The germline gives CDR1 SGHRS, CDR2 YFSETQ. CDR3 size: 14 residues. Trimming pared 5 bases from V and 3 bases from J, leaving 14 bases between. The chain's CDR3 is CASSEGGMDTEAFF. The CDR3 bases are TGCGCCAGCAGTGAGGGGGGCATGGACACTGAAGCTTTCTTT.

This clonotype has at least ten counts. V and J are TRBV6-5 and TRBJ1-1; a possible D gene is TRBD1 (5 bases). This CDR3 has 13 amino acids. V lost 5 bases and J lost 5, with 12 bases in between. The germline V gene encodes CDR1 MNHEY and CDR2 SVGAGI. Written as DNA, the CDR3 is TGTGCCAGCAGTGGGGGTGGTCGGACTGAAGCTTTCTTT. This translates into CASSGGGRTEAFF.

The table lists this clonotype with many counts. DNA for the CDR3: TGCGCCAGCAGCCAAGGTCGCGGGGCCGATGAGCAGTTCTTC. This gives the protein CASSQGRGADEQFF. The chain links TRBV4-1 to TRBJ2-1, with D maybe TRBD2 (6 bases). Deletions cut 1 base from V and 8 bases from J, with 12 bases between. The CDR3 has 14 residues. CDR1 and CDR2 from the germline V gene are MGHRA and YSYEKL.

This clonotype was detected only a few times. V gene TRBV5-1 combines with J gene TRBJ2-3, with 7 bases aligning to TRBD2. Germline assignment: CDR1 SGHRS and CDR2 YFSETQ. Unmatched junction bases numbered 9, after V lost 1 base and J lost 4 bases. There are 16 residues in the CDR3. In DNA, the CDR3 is TGCGCCAGCAGCTTGAGCGGGACCAGCACCGCAGATACGCAGTATTTT. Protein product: CASSLSGTSTADTQYF.

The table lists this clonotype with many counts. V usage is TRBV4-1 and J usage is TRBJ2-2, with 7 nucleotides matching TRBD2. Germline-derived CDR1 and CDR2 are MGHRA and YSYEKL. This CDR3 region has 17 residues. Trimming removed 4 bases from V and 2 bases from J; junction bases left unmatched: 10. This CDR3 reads CASSLYFRDYNTGELFF. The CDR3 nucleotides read TGCGCCAGCAGCCTTTATTTCCGGGACTACAACACCGGGGAGCTGTTTTTT.

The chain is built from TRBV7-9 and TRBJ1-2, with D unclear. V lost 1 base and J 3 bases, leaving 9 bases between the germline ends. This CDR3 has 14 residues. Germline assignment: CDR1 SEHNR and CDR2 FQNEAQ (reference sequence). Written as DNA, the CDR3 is TGTGCCAGCAGCTTAGGGTCGGTGGACTATGGCTACACCTTC. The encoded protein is CASSLGSVDYGYTF.

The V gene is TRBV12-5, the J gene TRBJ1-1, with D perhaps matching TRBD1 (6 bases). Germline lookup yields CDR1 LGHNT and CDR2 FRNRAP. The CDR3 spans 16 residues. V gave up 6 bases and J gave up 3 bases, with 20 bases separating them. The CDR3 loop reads CASGREGGVLDTEAFF. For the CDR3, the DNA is TGTGCTAGTGGGCGGGAGGGGGGTGTTTTGGACACTGAAGCTTTCTTT.

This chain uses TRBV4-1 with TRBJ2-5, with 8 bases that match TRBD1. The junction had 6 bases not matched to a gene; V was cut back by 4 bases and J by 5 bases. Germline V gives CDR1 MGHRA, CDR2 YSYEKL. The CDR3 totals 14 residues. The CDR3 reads CASSRGQGQETQYF. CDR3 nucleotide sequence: TGCGCCAGCAGCCGAGGACAGGGTCAGGAGACCCAGTACTTC.

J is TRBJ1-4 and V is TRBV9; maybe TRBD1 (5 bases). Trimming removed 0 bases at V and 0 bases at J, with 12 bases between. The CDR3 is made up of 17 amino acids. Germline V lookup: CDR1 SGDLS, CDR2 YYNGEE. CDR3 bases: TGTGCCAGCAGCGTAGAAGGGACGGCCGCAACTAATGAAAAACTGTTTTTT. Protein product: CASSVEGTAATNEKLFF.

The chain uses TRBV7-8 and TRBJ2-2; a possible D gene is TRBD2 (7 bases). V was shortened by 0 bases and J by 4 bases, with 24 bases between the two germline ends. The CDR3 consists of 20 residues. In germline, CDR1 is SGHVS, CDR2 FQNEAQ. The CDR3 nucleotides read TGTGCCAGCAGCTTAGCGAAAATTTTAAGGGGGGGCGATTTCACCGGGGAGCTGTTTTTT. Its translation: CASSLAKILRGGDFTGELFF.

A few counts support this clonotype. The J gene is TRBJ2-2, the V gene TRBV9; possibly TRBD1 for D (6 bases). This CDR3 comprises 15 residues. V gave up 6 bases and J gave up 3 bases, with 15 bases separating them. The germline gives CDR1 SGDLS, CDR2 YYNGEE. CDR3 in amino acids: CASKKDQGHTGELFF. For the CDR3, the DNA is TGTGCCAGCAAAAAGGATCAGGGGCACACCGGGGAGCTGTTTTTT.

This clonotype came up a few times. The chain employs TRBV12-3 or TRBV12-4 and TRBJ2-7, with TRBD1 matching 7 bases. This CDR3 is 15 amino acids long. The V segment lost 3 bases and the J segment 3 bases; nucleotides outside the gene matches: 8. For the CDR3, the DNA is TGTGCCAGCAGTTTGATTGGGGACAGACACTACGAGCAGTACTTC. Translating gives CASSLIGDRHYEQYF.

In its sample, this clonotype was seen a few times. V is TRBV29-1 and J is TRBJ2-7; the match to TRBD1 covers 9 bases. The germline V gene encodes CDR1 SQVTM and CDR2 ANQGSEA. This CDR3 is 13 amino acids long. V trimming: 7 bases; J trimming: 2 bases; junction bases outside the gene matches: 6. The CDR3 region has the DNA TGCAGCGGCCGGGACAGGGAAACCTACGAGCAGTACTTC. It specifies CSGRDRETYEQYF.

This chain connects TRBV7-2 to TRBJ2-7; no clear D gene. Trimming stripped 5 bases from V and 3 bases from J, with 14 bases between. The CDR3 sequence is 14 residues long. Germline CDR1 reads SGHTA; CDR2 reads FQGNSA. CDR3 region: CASSPVGASYEQYF. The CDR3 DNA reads TGTGCCAGCAGCCCAGTAGGAGCCAGCTACGAGCAGTACTTC.

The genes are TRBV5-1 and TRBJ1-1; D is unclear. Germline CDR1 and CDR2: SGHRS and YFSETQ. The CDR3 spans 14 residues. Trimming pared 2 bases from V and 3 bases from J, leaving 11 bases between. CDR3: CASSFVGADTEAFF. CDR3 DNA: TGCGCCAGCAGCTTTGTGGGAGCGGACACTGAAGCTTTCTTT.